This T cell receptor beta chain was sequenced during a study of shared clonotypes between healthy human individuals (dated by TCRdb to 2018 to 2021). As for the study more broadly: The cohort comprised a couple of women and a few men aged 18 to 49 years. For each donor, CD4 naive and CD4 memory were each given three plates, CD8 naive was given two plates, and CD8 memory was given one plate. The study deeply sequenced blood TCR repertoires of five healthy adults to estimate repertoire size and the extent of clonotype sharing between individuals. To increase sequencing depth and limit assay-specific biases, TCR repertoire library preparation and sequencing were carried out by different laboratories using diverse techniques. Per donor, leukapheresis produced somewhere between about 0.9 and 9.5 billion PBMCs. The research as a whole found: Larger estimated clonotype richness was generally found for naive subsets than for memory subsets. The genetic and exposure-history diversity represented was limited by the small number of donors. Sampling was restricted to blood, and TCR repertoires in tissues likely differ from the TCR repertoires found in blood. When a few donors were compared, the shared fraction of clonotypes was around 5% for naive CD4, around 3.5% for naive CD8, 2% to 2.5% for memory CD4, and around 0.37% for memory CD8. Rarefaction of sorted-subset datasets indicated incomplete sequencing despite the large sequencing depth. Compared with non-shared clonotypes, the clonotypes found in all four sorted-subset donors had higher generation probabilities. Based on pairwise subsampling, the degree of clonotype sharing among donors was expected to be affected by sequencing depth.

CDR1 and CDR2 are drawn from the germline V gene (reference sequence): SGHNT, YYREEE. V lost 3 bases and J lost 8 bases; the stretch between them is 23 bases long. The CDR3 sequence holds 16 residues, the cysteine and phenylalanine included. Just the 48-base CDR3 DNA is kept, in frame starting at base 1. In regard to this clone: Which antigen it targets is not known. There are no base qualities to consult, and no much larger clone falls within one base.

TCR CDR3 regions were amplified from genomic DNA by multiplex PCR using the deep immunoSEQ assay. For each cell subset, the extracted genomic DNA was distributed evenly across all wells of several immunoSEQ 96-well plates, and each plate served as one replicate. For sorted subsets, roughly 0.2 ug genomic DNA, equal to about 30,000 T cell genomes, was loaded into each replicate PCR. Purified libraries were measured with a Qubit 3.0 fluorometer, size-checked on a Bioanalyzer 2100, and measured again with the KAPA Library Quantification kit. Each immunoSEQ 96-well plate was sequenced on its own single-read 150-cycle Illumina NextSeq 550 flow cell. On the authors' methods: Because the immunoSEQ output included only junctional sequences and no quality scores, the filtering could not be the same as the filtering used for full-length reads. Sequences were annotated with PyIR, a Python wrapper for IgBLAST v1.9, and V/J genes and CDR3 were assigned using IMGT germline references. Reads with weak V/J assignments (E-value above 1e-6), missing CDR3, stop codons, out-of-frame junctions, or ambiguous translated residues were removed. V3J clonotypes were defined by identical inferred V gene, J gene, and CDR3 amino acid sequence. Percentage overlap between repertoires was calculated by dividing the number of shared unique clonotypes by the size of the smaller repertoire. Richness of each repertoire was evaluated using RTK rarefaction, the Chao1 estimator, and Recon v2.1 estimates of unobserved clonotypes. Generation probabilities for all TCRbeta clonotypes obtained by the gDNA method from several donors were computed using OLGA. In its TCRdb copy, this immuneACCESS table keeps in-frame sequences only and misses some clones. Where compared with another copy, unresolved V genes explain less than half of these, and the others have no known cause. The V and J calls and the clone size are those of that table, but D and trimming were determined from the DNA. Present in this sample are millions of clones, approximately 93% of which were seen just once. The ten largest clones represent under 0.45% of the sample.

Donors were healthy HIV-negative adults with no recently reported acute infections or vaccinations. All donors were Caucasian adults living in Nashville, Tennessee, USA. Magnetic negative selection was used to enrich CD4+ T cells, after which naive cells were positively selected on CD45RA and the negative fraction became the memory subset. Blood was collected by leukapheresis, and PBMCs were isolated by Ficoll-Histopaque density gradient centrifugation and then cryopreserved in liquid nitrogen vapor phase. Analytical flow cytometry was used to check the purity and quantity of each magnetically sorted T cell population. Each sorted fraction had its genomic DNA isolated and then quantified by UV absorbance on a Nanodrop 2000c.

The chain couples TRBV5-4 to TRBJ1-2, with the D gene call left open. Material for sequencing was naive CD4+ T cells from PBMCs. Per the publication, the cell subset or site label means: CD45RA+ positively selected. This TCR was recovered from a man between 18 and 35 years old in good health. Some clones in this sample may be carry-over from other donors' samples. The nucleotide sequence is given as TGTGCCAGCAGCTCGGTTCAACCGGGCGCCCTACAGGGCTACACCTTC. Its product reads: CASSSVQPGALQGYTF. The full variable domain, completed from the reference TRBV5-4 and TRBJ1-2 proteins outside the CDR3, reads ETGVTQSPTHLIKTRGQQVTLRCSSQSGHNTVSWYQQALGQGPQFIFQYYREEENGRGNFPPRFSGLQFPNYSSELNVNALELDDSALYLCASSSVQPGALQGYTFGSGTRLTVV.